This is a list of T cell receptor beta chains from one sample in a study of PD-1 blockade in classical Hodgkin lymphoma. Profiled with immunoSEQ multiplex PCR; TCRdb holds only in-frame clones, not every one. The repertoire holds 6,000 or so clones, with roughly 80% as singletons. The material sequenced was peripheral blood mononuclear cells (PBMCs), taken at baseline. These receptors all stem from a human donor with classical Hodgkin lymphoma. The CDR3 runs from the conserved cysteine through the conserved F or W. Each record gives: CDR3 DNA, CDR3 protein, J gene, D gene, V gene, clone size. The D gene is left open where the match is weak. Rows give clone size only sometimes, using once, few, many, or a class for an expanded clone.

TGTGCCAGCAGTTTGGGGGGTCCCCTCCACTTT | CASSLGGPLHF | TRBJ1-6 | . | TRBV27 | .
TGCGCCAGCAGCTCCGGGGGTCCAGGGGCGGGTTCCTATGGCTACACCTTC | CASSSGGPGAGSYGYTF | TRBJ1-2 | . | TRBV5-1 | .
TGCGCCAGCAGCCCCGGGACAGGTTCTGGAAACACCATATATTTT | CASSPGTGSGNTIYF | TRBJ1-3 | TRBD1 | TRBV4-1 | .
TGCGCCAGCAGCTTTTCGGACAGCGGGGGGGCTAACACTGAAGCTTTCTTT | CASSFSDSGGANTEAFF | TRBJ1-1 | . | TRBV5-1 | .
TGTGCCAGCTCACCTCCCCGGGGCCTGGGGGGAACAGATACGCAGTATTTT | CASSPPRGLGGTDTQYF | TRBJ2-3 | . | TRBV18 | .
TGTGCCAGCAGCTCGATGGGACAGGGAGTTACTGTAGGCTACACCTTC | CASSSMGQGVTVGYTF | TRBJ1-2 | TRBD1 | TRBV5-4 | .
TGTGCCAGCAGCTTACCGGTGGGATTCACCACCGGGGAGCTGTTTTTT | CASSLPVGFTTGELFF | TRBJ2-2 | . | TRBV11-2 | few
TGCGCCAGCAGCCTCACGACAGGGGTCACAGATACGCAGTATTTT | CASSLTTGVTDTQYF | TRBJ2-3 | TRBD1 | TRBV5-1 | .
TGTGCCAGTAGTATGTTGGGCAATGAGCAGTTCTTC | CASSMLGNEQFF | TRBJ2-1 | . | TRBV19 | .
TGTGCCAGCTCACCACCGAGCGGGGAGTCGGCTGAAGCTTTCTTT | CASSPPSGESAEAFF | TRBJ1-1 | . | TRBV18 | .
TGTGCCTGGAGTAAGGGGGTTGTCACAGATACGCAGTATTTT | CAWSKGVVTDTQYF | TRBJ2-3 | . | TRBV30 | .
TGTGCCAGCAGTGTGGGCAGTAGCAATCAGCCCCAGCATTTT | CASSVGSSNQPQHF | TRBJ1-5 | . | TRBV25-1 | .
TGTGCCATCAGTGGGGGCGAGCGAGGTGAAAAACTGTTTTTT | CAISGGERGEKLFF | TRBJ1-4 | . | TRBV10-3 | .
TGCGCCAGCAGCCGGGCGACTAGCGGGTTCGGGGAGCTGTTTTTT | CASSRATSGFGELFF | TRBJ2-2 | TRBD2 | TRBV5-1 | .
TGTGCCAGTAGTAGGGACAGCCAAGAGACCCAGTACTTC | CASSRDSQETQYF | TRBJ2-5 | TRBD1 | TRBV19 | .
TGTGCCAGCAGTTCGTCGGGACTCAGCAATCAGCCCCAGCATTTT | CASSSSGLSNQPQHF | TRBJ1-5 | . | TRBV6-5 | .
TGTGCCAGCAGCGTGGTTGAGGGCCGCACAGATACGCAGTATTTT | CASSVVEGRTDTQYF | TRBJ2-3 | . | TRBV9 | .
TGTGCCAGCAGCTTGGTCGGGCGCGGGAAGTCTAATGAAAAACTGTTTTTT | CASSLVGRGKSNEKLFF | TRBJ1-4 | . | TRBV5-4 | .
TGTGCCAGTAGTATAGATCGTGCCAGTGAAGCTTTCTTT | CASSIDRASEAFF | TRBJ1-1 | . | TRBV19 | .
TGTGCCAGCAGGGAATCCACTGAAGCTTTCTTT | CASRESTEAFF | TRBJ1-1 | . | TRBV28 | .
TGTGCCACCAGTCCCAACTTCCGCGACAGGGGATCGACAGATACGCAGTATTTT | CATSPNFRDRGSTDTQYF | TRBJ2-3 | TRBD1 | TRBV15 | .
TGTGCCAGCAGCCGCACGACAGGGGGCGATCAGCCCCAGCATTTT | CASSRTTGGDQPQHF | TRBJ1-5 | TRBD1 | TRBV27 | .
TGTGCCAGCAGTACCTGGACAGGGGGCAACACTGAAGCTTTCTTT | CASSTWTGGNTEAFF | TRBJ1-1 | TRBD1 | TRBV28 | .
TGTGCCAGCAGCGGACTAGGTTTGGGGGAGACCCAGTACTTC | CASSGLGLGETQYF | TRBJ2-5 | . | TRBV9 | .
TGTGCCACCGAGAGGCGGGAGGGCCGACAGACCCAGTACTTC | CATERREGRQTQYF | TRBJ2-5 | TRBD2 | TRBV28 | .
TGTGCCAGTAGTACCCCGACAGGGGGGGGAAATCAGCCCCAGCATTTT | CASSTPTGGGNQPQHF | TRBJ1-5 | TRBD1 | TRBV19 | .
TGTGCCAGCTCATCATACCCTGTGGGGCCCATGACTGGGGCCAACGTCCTGACTTTC | CASSSYPVGPMTGANVLTF | TRBJ2-6 | . | TRBV18 | .
TGTGCCAGCAGCTTAGATCCAGTACAGGGCACGCAGTATTTT | CASSLDPVQGTQYF | TRBJ2-3 | . | TRBV7-2 | .
TGTGCCAGCAGGCGCGCAGGGCCCGAGCAGTACTTC | CASRRAGPEQYF | TRBJ2-7 | . | TRBV5-8 | few
TGTGCCAGCAGCTTAGCCGCAGGGAGAATTGAAAAACTGTTTTTT | CASSLAAGRIEKLFF | TRBJ1-4 | . | TRBV7-9 | .
TGCGCCAGCAGCCATGGAGACTACGAGCAGTACTTC | CASSHGDYEQYF | TRBJ2-7 | . | TRBV4-1 | .
TGTGCCATCAGTGAGCGTACGACTAGCGGGAAAGATGAGCAGTTCTTC | CAISERTTSGKDEQFF | TRBJ2-1 | TRBD2 | TRBV10-3 | .
TGTGCCAGCAGACTAGAGGGGGGACGGGAGCAGTTCTTC | CASRLEGGREQFF | TRBJ2-1 | . | TRBV6-1 | once
TGCAGTGCTCCTACGGCCAATGAGCAGTTCTTC | CSAPTANEQFF | TRBJ2-1 | . | TRBV20-1 | .
TGTGCCAGCACCGAGGGGCAAGGGTTCAGGACTAATGAAAAACTGTTTTTT | CASTEGQGFRTNEKLFF | TRBJ1-4 | . | TRBV2 | .
TGCGCCAGCAGTGATTCCGGACCGAACACTGAAGCTTTCTTT | CASSDSGPNTEAFF | TRBJ1-1 | . | TRBV10-1 | .
TGTGCCAGCAGTGGAGGCGTTGGGGAAAGAGTCAAGCAGTACTTC | CASSGGVGERVKQYF | TRBJ2-7 | . | TRBV2 | .
TGCGCCAGCAGCGACACCAATCAGCCCCAGCATTTT | CASSDTNQPQHF | TRBJ1-5 | . | TRBV10-2 | few
TGCGCCAGCAGCTTTTGGGGGGAGAATGAGCAGTTCTTC | CASSFWGENEQFF | TRBJ2-1 | . | TRBV5-1 | .
TGTGCCAGCGAACCTGCTGGGGTGGTTGACACCGGGGAGCTGTTTTTT | CASEPAGVVDTGELFF | TRBJ2-2 | . | TRBV9 | once
TGTGCCAGCAGTGAAGAGCGCCCAGGGCCTAATGAAAAACTGTTTTTT | CASSEERPGPNEKLFF | TRBJ1-4 | . | TRBV2 | .
TGCGCCAGCAGCGCGAGGACTAGAGGGGCAGATACGCAGTATTTT | CASSARTRGADTQYF | TRBJ2-3 | TRBD2 | TRBV4-1 | .
TGTGCCAGCAGTTTGGGAGACACTGAAGCTTTCTTT | CASSLGDTEAFF | TRBJ1-1 | . | TRBV6-6 | .
TGTGCTAGCAGCCGGACTAGCGGAGACACAGATACGCAGTATTTT | CASSRTSGDTDTQYF | TRBJ2-3 | TRBD2 | TRBV7-7 | .